A single sample is the source of the 3 T cell receptor beta chains below, sequenced in a study of beta chain features in type 1 diabetes. Sequenced material consisted of expressed TCRB transcripts (all of the isolated RNA was reverse transcribed). The method was immunoSEQ multiplex PCR; TCRdb's version includes in-frame clones alone and lacks a portion of them. The table has approximately 140,000 clones, approximately 9.8% seen once. The sequenced sample consisted of central memory CD4+ T cells from blood. These TCRs come from a woman aged 40 to 55 in good health.

This clone occurred a few times. The CDR3 sequence is CASSPDALGQGHYGYTF. CDR3 sequence (DNA): TGCGCCAGCAGCCCTGACGCCCTAGGACAGGGTCACTATGGCTACACCTTC. The J gene is TRBJ1-2, the V gene TRBV5-1, with 8 nucleotides matching TRBD1. There are 17 residues in the CDR3. Germline V lookup: CDR1 SGHRS, CDR2 YFSETQ. J lost 3 bases, V lost 4 bases, and 14 bases had no gene match. The full variable domain, in which reference TRBV5-1 and TRBJ1-2 provide the parts outside the CDR3, is KAGVTQTPRYLIKTRGQQVTLSCSPISGHRSVSWYQQTPGQGLQFLFEYFSETQRNKGNFPGRFSGRQFSNSRSEMNVSTLELGDSALYLCASSPDALGQGHYGYTFGSGTRLTVV.

This clone was seen a few times. The rearrangement joins TRBV5-4 to TRBJ2-3; 9 bases fit TRBD1. There are 15 residues in the CDR3. J gave up 3 bases and V 3 bases, and 5 bases lay outside the gene matches. Germline V gene data show CDR1 as SGHNT and CDR2 as YYREEE (reference sequence). In DNA form, the CDR3 reads TGTGCCAGCAGCTCCTCGACAGGGGGGACAGATACGCAGTATTTT. It yields the protein CASSSSTGGTDTQYF.

This clone was seen more than once but under ten times. The rearrangement links TRBV6-1 to TRBJ1-6; unclear D gene. CDR3 length: 13 residues. In germline, CDR1 is MNHNS, CDR2 SASEGT. Trimming shortened V by 7 bases and J by 6 bases, and 10 bases separated the two germline ends. Here the CDR3 reads CASTRALNSPLHF. Here the CDR3 DNA reads TGTGCCAGCACGAGGGCCCTTAATTCACCCCTCCACTTT.